What follows is one T cell receptor (beta chain) and its context. Antigen: not known. The germline CDR1 and CDR2 sequences are SGHAT and FQNNGV. V gave up 5 bases and J gave up 5 bases, with 13 bases separating them. The CDR3 is 13 amino acids. This sample stems from a study of response to subunit inactivated influenza vaccine. The study, taken as a whole, reports: The authors put forward the suggestion that each seasonal influenza vaccination may bring in only a limited number of new T cells.

TCRdb re-derived calls from the RT-PCR reads in MiXCR, one entry per CDR3 protein. Seen here are some 500,000 distinct CDR3 sequences, 10% to 15% observed once, and the top ten hold around 13%. This TCR derives from a man between 45 and 60 years old who received an inactivated influenza vaccine. Sequences were derived from PBMCs from blood, sampled more than 35 days after vaccination. This chain links TRBV11-2 with TRBJ2-7, with D possibly TRBD1 on 6 matching bases. Here the CDR3 reads CASSPQGIHEQYF. The CDR3 coding sequence is TGTGCCAGCAGCCCCCAGGGGATCCACGAGCAGTACTTC.